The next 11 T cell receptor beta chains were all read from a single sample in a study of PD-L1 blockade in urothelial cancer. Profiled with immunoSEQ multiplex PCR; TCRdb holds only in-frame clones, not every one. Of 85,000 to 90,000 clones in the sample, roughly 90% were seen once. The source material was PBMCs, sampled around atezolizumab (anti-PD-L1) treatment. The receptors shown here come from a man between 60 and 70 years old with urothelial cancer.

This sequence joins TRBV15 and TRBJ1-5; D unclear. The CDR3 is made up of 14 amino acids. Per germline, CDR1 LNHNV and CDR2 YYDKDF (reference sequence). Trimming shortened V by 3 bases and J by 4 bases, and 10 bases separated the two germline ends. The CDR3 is CATSRGTINQPQHF. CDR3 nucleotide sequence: TGTGCCACCAGCAGGGGCACCATTAATCAGCCCCAGCATTTT.

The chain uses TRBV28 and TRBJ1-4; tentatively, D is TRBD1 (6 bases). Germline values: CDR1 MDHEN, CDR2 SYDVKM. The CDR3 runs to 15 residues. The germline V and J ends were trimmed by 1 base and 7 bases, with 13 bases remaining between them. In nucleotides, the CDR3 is TGTGCCAGCAGTTTATCCCCGGGACAAGGTGAAAAACTGTTTTTT. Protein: CASSLSPGQGEKLFF.

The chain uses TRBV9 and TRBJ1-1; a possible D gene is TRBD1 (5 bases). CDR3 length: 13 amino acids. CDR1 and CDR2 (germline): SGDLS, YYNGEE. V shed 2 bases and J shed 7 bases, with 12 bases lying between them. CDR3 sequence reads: CASSVGGFSEAFF. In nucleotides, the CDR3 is TGTGCCAGCAGCGTCGGGGGGTTTAGTGAAGCTTTCTTT.

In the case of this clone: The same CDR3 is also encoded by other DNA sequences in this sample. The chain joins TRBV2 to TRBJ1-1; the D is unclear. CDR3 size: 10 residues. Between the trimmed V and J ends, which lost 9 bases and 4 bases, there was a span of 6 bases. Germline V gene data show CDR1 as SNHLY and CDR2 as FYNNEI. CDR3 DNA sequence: TGTGCCAGTGGCGGCACTGAAGCTTTCTTT. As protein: CASGGTEAFF.

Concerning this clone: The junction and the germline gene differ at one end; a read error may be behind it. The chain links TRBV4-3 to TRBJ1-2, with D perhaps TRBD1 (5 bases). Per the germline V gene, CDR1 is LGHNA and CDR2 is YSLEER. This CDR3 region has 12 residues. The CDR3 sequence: CASSQDQGFLFF. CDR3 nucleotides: TGCGCCAGCAGCCAAGACCAGGGTTTCCTGTTCTTC.

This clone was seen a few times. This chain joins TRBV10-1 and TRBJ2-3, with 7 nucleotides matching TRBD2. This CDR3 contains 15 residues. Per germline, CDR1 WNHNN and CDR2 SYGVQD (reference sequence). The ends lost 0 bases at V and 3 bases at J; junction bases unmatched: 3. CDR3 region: CASSESGGVTDTQYF. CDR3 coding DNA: TGCGCCAGCAGTGAGTCGGGGGGGGTAACAGATACGCAGTATTTT.

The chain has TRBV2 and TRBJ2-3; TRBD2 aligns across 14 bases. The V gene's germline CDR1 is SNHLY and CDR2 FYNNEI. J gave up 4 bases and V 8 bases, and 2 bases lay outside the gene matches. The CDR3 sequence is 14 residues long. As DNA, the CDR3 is TGTGCCAGCGGACTAGCGGGGGGCTCAGATACGCAGTATTTT. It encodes CASGLAGGSDTQYF.

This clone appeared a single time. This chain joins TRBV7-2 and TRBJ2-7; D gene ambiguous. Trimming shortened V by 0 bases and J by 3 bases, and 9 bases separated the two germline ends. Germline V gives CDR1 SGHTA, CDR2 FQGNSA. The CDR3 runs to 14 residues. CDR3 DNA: TGTGCCAGCAGCTTAGCCCCGGGTTTCTACGAGCAGTACTTC. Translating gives CASSLAPGFYEQYF.

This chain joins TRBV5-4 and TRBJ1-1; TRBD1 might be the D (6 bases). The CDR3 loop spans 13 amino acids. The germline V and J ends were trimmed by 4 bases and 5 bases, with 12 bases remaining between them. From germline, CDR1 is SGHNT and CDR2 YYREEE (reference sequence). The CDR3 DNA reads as TGTGCCAGCAGCGGGGGGGCCCGGACTGAAGCTTTCTTT. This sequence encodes CASSGGARTEAFF. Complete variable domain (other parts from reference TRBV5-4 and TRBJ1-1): ETGVTQSPTHLIKTRGQQVTLRCSSQSGHNTVSWYQQALGQGPQFIFQYYREEENGRGNFPPRFSGLQFPNYSSELNVNALELDDSALYLCASSGGARTEAFFGQGTRLTVV.

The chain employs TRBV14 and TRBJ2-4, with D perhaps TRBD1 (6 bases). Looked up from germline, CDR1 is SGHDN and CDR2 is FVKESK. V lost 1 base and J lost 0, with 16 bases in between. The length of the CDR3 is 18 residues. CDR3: CASSQGRQGPLAKNIQYF. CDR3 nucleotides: TGTGCCAGCAGCCAAGGTCGTCAGGGGCCATTAGCCAAAAACATTCAGTACTTC. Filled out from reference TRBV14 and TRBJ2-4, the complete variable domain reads EAGVTQFPSHSVIEKGQTVTLRCDPISGHDNLYWYRRVMGKEIKFLLHFVKESKQDESGMPNNRFLAERTGGTYSTLKVQPAELEDSGVYFCASSQGRQGPLAKNIQYFGAGTRLSVL.

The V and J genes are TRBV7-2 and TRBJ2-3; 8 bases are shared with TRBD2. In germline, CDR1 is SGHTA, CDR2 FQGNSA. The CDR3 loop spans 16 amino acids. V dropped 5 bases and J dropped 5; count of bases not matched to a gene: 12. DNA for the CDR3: TGTGCCAGCAGCCCACAACGGGGGGGGCTTGTAGATACGCAGTATTTT. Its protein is CASSPQRGGLVDTQYF.